A single sample gave rise to the 16 T cell receptor beta chains below, sequenced in a study of T cells in Graves' hyperthyroidism and ophthalmopathy. The CDR3 regions of TCR beta were amplified from RNA transcripts. Primed by the HTBI set, a first-round RT-PCR was run on the TCR CDR3. TCRdb reprocessed the multiplex PCR reads with MiXCR, giving one entry per CDR3 protein. Of around 340,000 distinct CDR3 sequences in the sample, 17% were seen once. Sequenced input: blood. Source of these receptors: a woman aged 30 to 39 with Graves' hyperthyroidism that later progressed to Graves' ophthalmopathy.

There are many counts of this clonotype. The rearrangement joins TRBV28 to TRBJ1-2; TRBD1 matches at 10 bases. From germline, CDR1 is MDHEN and CDR2 SYDVKM. The J segment lost 8 bases and the V segment lost 5 bases, leaving 11 bases of the junction unmatched. This CDR3 is built from 15 residues. This chain's CDR3 is CASSQSGQGSGGYTF. CDR3 in DNA: TGTGCCAGCAGTCAATCGGGACAGGGGAGTGGCGGCTACACCTTC.

This clonotype was counted many times. The rearrangement joins TRBV11-2 to TRBJ1-1; D not certain. CDR1 is SGHAT and CDR2 is FQNNGV in the germline V gene. Trimming removed 5 bases from V and 5 bases from J, with 18 bases in between. This CDR3 is 15 amino acids long. DNA for the CDR3: TGTGCCAGCAGCAGCCCGAGGGTAGGAGTAACTGAAGCTTTCTTT. It yields the protein CASSSPRVGVTEAFF.

The V gene is TRBV5-1, the J gene TRBJ1-2; 9 bases fit TRBD1. The CDR3 extends over 15 amino acids. The trim removed 3 bases at V and 10 bases at J, leaving 13 bases unmatched. Germline V lookup: CDR1 SGHRS, CDR2 YFSETQ. CDR3 amino acids: CASSSLPGQGKVYTF. CDR3 DNA: TGCGCCAGCAGCTCCTTGCCGGGACAGGGCAAAGTCTACACCTTC.

This clonotype was counted many times. The rearrangement uses TRBV6-2 or TRBV6-3 and TRBJ2-7, with D possibly being TRBD1 or TRBD2 (5 bases each). The CDR3 has 15 residues. Per the germline V gene, CDR1 is MNHEY and CDR2 is SVGEGT. Between the trimmed V and J ends, which lost 3 bases and 0 bases, there was a span of 12 bases. The DNA for the CDR3 is TGTGCCAGCAGTTATTTTGGGGGAGTCTCCTACGAGCAGTACTTC. Its translation: CASSYFGGVSYEQYF.

The chain joins TRBV28 to TRBJ2-3; the D gene is possibly TRBD2 (5 bases). This CDR3 comprises 16 residues. V lost 3 bases, J lost 2 bases, and 15 bases lay in between. Germline CDR1 MDHEN, CDR2 SYDVKM. CDR3 nucleotide sequence: TGTGCCAGCAGTTTGGACTGGAAACGTACCACAGATACGCAGTATTTT. Translated, it gives CASSLDWKRTTDTQYF.

In the case of this clonotype: A much larger clone lies a single base off, so this may be a read error. V is TRBV3-1 and J is TRBJ2-2; D remains unclear. Germline V gene sequence: CDR1 LGHDT, CDR2 YNNKEL (reference sequence). The CDR3 is 14 residues long. In DNA form, the CDR3 reads TGTACCAGCAGTATGACTTCGAACACCGGGGAGCTGTTTTTT. Encoded protein: CTSSMTSNTGELFF.

The chain couples TRBV20-1 to TRBJ2-7; TRBD2 might be the D (7 bases). This CDR3 spans 13 amino acids. Deletions cut 1 base from V and 7 bases from J, with 14 bases between. The germline CDR1 and CDR2 sequences are DFQATT and SNEGSKA (reference sequence). The CDR3 is CSARGPGGQEQYV. CDR3 in DNA: TGCAGTGCTAGAGGACCGGGGGGACAAGAGCAGTACGTC.

To note about this clonotype: A single base separates this from a much larger clone, so it may be a read error. Likely a read error: the CDR3 ends without its conserved phenylalanine or tryptophan. This chain connects TRBV27 to TRBJ1-2; 7 bases line up with TRBD1. The CDR3 length is 14 residues. CDR1 MNHEY and CDR2 SMNVEV come from the germline V gene (reference sequence). Losses at the gene ends were 7 bases for V and 8 bases for J; bases not matched to a gene: 13. CDR3 DNA: TGTGCCAGCATGGAGGTACAGGGGTTGAGGGGCTACACCCTC. Amino acids: CASMEVQGLRGYTL.

This chain joins TRBV5-1 and TRBJ1-3, with D unresolved. Germline V gene lookup returns CDR1 SGHRS and CDR2 YFSETQ. The CDR3 totals 16 residues. V was trimmed by 0 bases and J by 0 bases, leaving 10 bases between them. The CDR3 DNA is TGCGCCAGCAGCTTGGATTCGTTTCTCTCTGGAAACACCATATATTTT. Translated, it gives CASSLDSFLSGNTIYF. Drawing the rest from reference TRBV5-1 and TRBJ1-3, the complete variable domain is KAGVTQTPRYLIKTRGQQVTLSCSPISGHRSVSWYQQTPGQGLQFLFEYFSETQRNKGNFPGRFSGRQFSNSRSEMNVSTLELGDSALYLCASSLDSFLSGNTIYFGEGSWLTVV.

The chain is built from TRBV27 and TRBJ2-7, with 8 nucleotides matching TRBD1. CDR1 and CDR2 from the germline V gene are MNHEY and SMNVEV (reference sequence). J lost 7 bases, V lost 10 bases, and 9 bases had no gene match. The CDR3 consists of 12 residues. CDR3 in amino acids: CATQGAHSEQYF. In DNA form, the CDR3 reads TGTGCCACCCAGGGGGCGCATAGTGAGCAGTACTTC.

Ten or more counts support this clonotype. Compared with germline, one end of the junction differs, possibly owing to a read error. The rearrangement uses TRBV2 and TRBJ1-1, with 11 bases identical to TRBD1. CDR3 length: 14 residues. Germline V lookup: CDR1 SNHLY, CDR2 FYNNEI. CDR3 DNA: TGTGCCAGCAGGGAAGGACAGGGGGCTACTGAAGCTTTCTTT. This translates into CASREGQGATEAFF. The variable domain in full, completed from reference TRBV2 and TRBJ1-1, reads EPEVTQTPSHQVTQMGQEVILRCVPISNHLYFYWYRQILGQKVEFLVSFYNNEISEKSEIFDDQFSVERPDGSNFTLKIRSTKLEDSAMYFCASREGQGATEAFFGQGTRLTVV.

In its sample, this clonotype was seen a few times. This may be a read error: a much more frequent sequence differs by one nucleotide. The chain couples TRBV10-3 to TRBJ2-1; weak D call: TRBD2 (6 bases). CDR3 size: 13 residues. The ends were cut back, 10 bases at V and 5 bases at J, with 15 bases in the middle. Germline loops: CDR1 ENHRY, CDR2 SYGVKD. The CDR3 region is CASRPEGNNEQFF. The DNA for the CDR3 is TGTGCCAGCCGGCCGGAGGGGAACAATGAGCAGTTCTTC.

This clonotype was seen ten or more times. The genes are TRBV24-1 and TRBJ2-1; 8 positions agree with TRBD2. V dropped 4 bases and J dropped 4; count of bases not matched to a gene: 5. This CDR3 contains 15 residues. The germline V gene encodes CDR1 KGHDR and CDR2 SFDVKD. CDR3 nucleotides: TGTGCCACCAGTGAAGCTAGCGGGTTTTACAATGAGCAGTTCTTC. The encoded protein is CATSEASGFYNEQFF.

This clonotype was picked up many times. In DNA form, the CDR3 reads TGTGCCAGCAGTTTAATGGTTAGGGTGGAAGGTCAAGAGACCCAGTACTTC. The encoded protein is CASSLMVRVEGQETQYF. The chain carries TRBV12-3 or TRBV12-4 and TRBJ2-5; D ambiguous. The CDR3 has 17 amino acids. Deletions cut 2 bases from V and 2 bases from J, with 18 bases between.

This clonotype was observed a few times. The J gene is TRBJ2-1, the V gene TRBV30; 7 positions agree with TRBD1. Germline CDR1 GTSNPN, CDR2 SVGIG (reference sequence). With V trimmed by 0 bases and J by 4 bases, 0 bases remained unmatched. This CDR3 is built from 13 residues. CDR3 amino acids: CAWSVTGYNEQFF. The CDR3, as DNA: TGTGCCTGGAGTGTGACAGGGTACAATGAGCAGTTCTTC.

This clonotype was observed at least ten times. The chain uses TRBV15 and TRBJ2-3; 13 positions agree with TRBD2. The CDR3 has 18 residues. V gave up 3 bases and J gave up 4 bases; unmatched junction bases: 10. The germline V gene encodes CDR1 LNHNV and CDR2 YYDKDF (reference sequence). CDR3 DNA sequence: TGTGCCACCAGCAGGACAGATTTGGGACTAGCGGGACCAGATACGCAGTATTTT. Amino acid sequence: CATSRTDLGLAGPDTQYF. Combining the CDR3 with reference TRBV15 and TRBJ2-3 gives the whole variable domain DAMVIQNPRYQVTQFGKPVTLSCSQTLNHNVMYWYQQKSSQAPKLLFHYYDKDFNNEADTPDNFQSRRPNTSFCFLDIRSPGLGDTAMYLCATSRTDLGLAGPDTQYFGPGTRLTVL.